What follows are 16 T cell receptor beta chains derived from one specimen sequenced in a study of blood T cell repertoires in COVID-19. The assay was immunoSEQ multiplex PCR, and TCRdb's table has in-frame clones only and misses some. This sample has around 250,000 clones, with 80% to 90% found just once. Specimen: peripheral blood. These receptor sequences come from a woman aged 65 to 85 with COVID-19, enrolled during active disease.

This chain connects TRBV18 to TRBJ1-1; D is perhaps TRBD1 (5 bases). Trimming shortened V by 8 bases and J by 0 bases, and 10 bases separated the two germline ends. The CDR3 is 13 residues long. Per germline, CDR1 KGHSH and CDR2 LQKENI. The CDR3 nucleotides read TGTGCCAGCGGTACAGGTCTGAACACTGAAGCTTTCTTT. This codes for CASGTGLNTEAFF.

The rearrangement links TRBV6-5 to TRBJ1-5; weak D call: TRBD1 (5 bases). This CDR3 is built from 14 residues. Germline V gene lookup returns CDR1 MNHEY and CDR2 SVGAGI. V shed 2 bases and J shed 1 base, with 6 bases lying between them. CDR3 sequence reads: CASSYGGSNQPQHF. The CDR3, as DNA: TGTGCCAGCAGTTACGGGGGGAGCAATCAGCCCCAGCATTTT.

The V and J genes are TRBV3-1 (or the pseudogene TRBV3-2) and TRBJ1-1; 10 bases fit TRBD1. Germline loops: CDR1 LGHDT, CDR2 YNNKEL (reference sequence). Trimming removed 8 bases from V and 2 bases from J; junction bases left unmatched: 2. The CDR3 length is 13 residues. In DNA form, the CDR3 reads TGTGCCAGCCAGACAGGGGGCAACACTGAAGCTTTCTTT. Amino acids: CASQTGGNTEAFF.

A note on this clone: The same CDR3 can be traced to other DNA sequences in this sample. This chain connects TRBV30 to TRBJ1-5, with unresolved D. V lost 0 bases and J 2 bases, leaving 5 bases between the germline ends. CDR3 size: 13 residues. Germline V gene data show CDR1 as GTSNPN and CDR2 as SVGIG (reference sequence). CDR3 coding DNA: TGTGCCTGGAGTGTGGGAGGCAATCAGCCCCAGCATTTT. Its protein product is CAWSVGGNQPQHF.

The chain couples TRBV18 to TRBJ1-3; TRBD1 aligns across 7 bases. The V and J ends lost 5 bases and 4 bases, in that order; junction bases with no gene match: 5. The CDR3 has 14 residues. Germline V gene data show CDR1 as KGHSH and CDR2 as LQKENI. CDR3 DNA sequence: TGTGCCAGCTCAACGACAGGGTCCGGAAACACCATATATTTT. Encoded protein: CASSTTGSGNTIYF. Full variable domain (remainder filled in from reference TRBV18 and TRBJ1-3): NAGVMQNPRHLVRRRGQEARLRCSPMKGHSHVYWYRQLPEEGLKFMVYLQKENIIDESGMPKERFSAEFPKEGPSILRIQQVVRGDSAAYFCASSTTGSGNTIYFGEGSWLTVV.

This rearrangement joins TRBV7-9 to TRBJ1-6; 9 bases match TRBD1. Germline CDR1 is SEHNR and CDR2 is FQNEAQ (reference sequence). J was trimmed by 2 bases and V by 4 bases; bases with no gene match: 6. This CDR3 comprises 17 residues. CDR3: CASSWDTGGAYNSPLHF. Here the CDR3 DNA reads TGTGCCAGCAGCTGGGACACAGGGGGCGCCTATAATTCACCCCTCCACTTT.

V usage is TRBV3-1 (or the pseudogene TRBV3-2) and J usage is TRBJ2-1, with 8 positions matching TRBD1. The CDR3 spans 13 residues. Germline assignment: CDR1 LGHDT and CDR2 YNNKEL (reference sequence). Trimming took 4 bases from V and 7 from J; bases not matched to a gene: 3. The chain's CDR3 is CASSLGQGNEQFF. The DNA of the CDR3 is TGTGCCAGCAGCCTCGGACAGGGAAATGAGCAGTTCTTC.

This chain uses TRBV5-6 with TRBJ1-2; a possible D gene is TRBD1 (5 bases). The V gene's germline CDR1 is SGHDT and CDR2 YYEEEE. The length of the CDR3 is 12 residues. Trimming shortened V by 2 bases and J by 6 bases, and 8 bases separated the two germline ends. The CDR3 DNA is TGTGCCAGCAGCTTCGACAGCAATGGCTACACCTTC. This gives the protein CASSFDSNGYTF. The full variable domain, completed using reference TRBV5-6 and TRBJ1-2, is DAGVTQSPTHLIKTRGQQVTLRCSPKSGHDTVSWYQQALGQGPQFIFQYYEEEERQRGNFPDRFSGHQFPNYSSELNVNALLLGDSALYLCASSFDSNGYTFGSGTRLTVV.

V and J are TRBV27 and TRBJ2-1; 7 bases match TRBD1. V lost 6 bases and J lost 3; bases outside the gene matches: 8. Germline V gives CDR1 MNHEY, CDR2 SMNVEV (reference sequence). This CDR3 comprises 15 residues. CDR3 coding DNA: TGTGCCAGCAGCTTAGGGGGCGCCGGCTACAATGAGCAGTTCTTC. As protein: CASSLGGAGYNEQFF.

The gene calls are TRBV28 and TRBJ1-4; D not resolved. V was clipped by 5 bases and J by 7 bases, with 17 bases between them. Germline V lookup: CDR1 MDHEN, CDR2 SYDVKM. The CDR3 contains 15 residues. Here the CDR3 DNA reads TGTGCCAGCAGTGGCGGGATAGAAAAACCTGAAAAACTGTTTTTT. This gives the protein CASSGGIEKPEKLFF.

Note on this clone: Other DNA sequences of this sample code for an identical CDR3. The genes are TRBV6-5 and TRBJ2-7; D call uncertain. Germline V lookup: CDR1 MNHEY, CDR2 SVGAGI. CDR3 length: 14 amino acids. Trimming pared 0 bases from V and 1 base from J, leaving 7 bases between. The CDR3 sequence is CASSYSARSYEQYF. CDR3 nucleotides: TGTGCCAGCAGTTACTCGGCCAGATCCTACGAGCAGTACTTC.

This clone has only one observation. The chain recombines TRBV18 with TRBJ1-1; D is unclear. The germline gives CDR1 KGHSH, CDR2 LQKENI. CDR3 length: 15 residues. The V gene lost 2 bases and the J gene lost 1 base, with 11 bases spanning the gap. The CDR3, as DNA: TGTGCCAGCTCACCAGGCCTAGACGGGAACACTGAAGCTTTCTTT. Its translation: CASSPGLDGNTEAFF.

The rearrangement joins TRBV27 to TRBJ2-5; TRBD1 might be the D (6 bases). The CDR3 has 13 residues. In germline, CDR1 is MNHEY, CDR2 SMNVEV (reference sequence). The V gene lost 7 bases and the J gene lost 3 bases, with 12 bases spanning the gap. CDR3 DNA sequence: TGTGCCAGCAAGATGTGGGACAAAGAGACCCAGTACTTC. This codes for CASKMWDKETQYF.

The chain carries TRBV11-2 and TRBJ1-6; TRBD1 is a possible D gene (6 bases). This CDR3 is 14 amino acids long. V was clipped by 1 base and J by 14 bases, with 15 bases between them. Looked up from germline, CDR1 is SGHAT and CDR2 is FQNNGV. The CDR3 sequence: CASSLVDRTLALHF. The CDR3 nucleotides read TGTGCCAGCAGCTTAGTGGACAGAACCCTCGCCCTCCACTTT.

The V call is TRBV4-3, the J call TRBJ2-7; D possibly corresponds to TRBD2 (6 bases). V lost 4 bases and J 0 bases, leaving 25 bases between the germline ends. The CDR3 has 19 residues. The germline CDR1 and CDR2 sequences are LGHNA and YSLEER. In DNA form, the CDR3 reads TGCGCCAGCAGCCGCCAAGGTATAAGCGGAGGGGCCAGCTCCTACGAGCAGTACTTC. Translation: CASSRQGISGGASSYEQYF.

V is TRBV5-4 and J is TRBJ2-7; a weak D match, TRBD2 (6 bases). The CDR3 spans 12 residues. Germline-derived CDR1 and CDR2 are SGHNT and YYREEE (reference sequence). Trimming stripped 0 bases from V and 6 bases from J, with 7 bases between. CDR3 sequence: CASSLGGAEQYF. In nucleotides, the CDR3 is TGTGCCAGCAGCTTGGGCGGGGCCGAGCAGTACTTC.